The rows below give T cell receptor beta chains drawn from one sample of a study of T cell repertoires in ileal Crohn's disease. TCRdb's table, derived via immunoSEQ multiplex PCR, lists solely in-frame clones and lacks some. The repertoire has around 7,500 clones, 72% of them found once; the top ten carry roughly two fifths. The material sequenced was ileal tissue. These receptors came from an adult with Crohn's disease. Both conserved end residues are part of each CDR3. Fields, in order: J gene, clone size, D gene, V gene, CDR3 DNA, CDR3 protein. The D gene is left open where the match is weak. Rows may omit the clone size; those that give it use once, few, many or a size class.

j_call: TRBJ2-4; clone_size: .; d_call: TRBD1; v_call: TRBV5-1; cdr3_nt: TGCGCCAGCAGCTTCCAGGGGGCCGAAAACATTCAGTACTTC; cdr3_aa: CASSFQGAENIQYF
j_call: TRBJ2-2; clone_size: .; d_call: .; v_call: TRBV6-5; cdr3_nt: TGTGCCAGCAGTCTTGGGGGGTGGACCAACGGGGAGCTGTTTTTT; cdr3_aa: CASSLGGWTNGELFF
j_call: TRBJ2-3; clone_size: few; d_call: .; v_call: TRBV29-1; cdr3_nt: TGCAGCGGGACCTTGGCCCGAGGTTCCACAGATACGCAGTATTTT; cdr3_aa: CSGTLARGSTDTQYF
j_call: TRBJ1-2; clone_size: .; d_call: TRBD1; v_call: TRBV7-9; cdr3_nt: TGTGCCAGCAGCTCTGAACAGGGGCTACTAACTATGCTGGCCTATGGCTACACCTTC; cdr3_aa: CASSSEQGLLTMLAYGYTF
j_call: TRBJ2-2; clone_size: .; d_call: .; v_call: TRBV7-9; cdr3_nt: TGTGCCAGCAGCTTAACTGAGGGGCCGACCGGGGAGCTGTTTTTT; cdr3_aa: CASSLTEGPTGELFF
j_call: TRBJ1-4; clone_size: .; d_call: .; v_call: TRBV19; cdr3_nt: TGTGCCAGTAACCTCCGGGCTATAGGGGGGGCGCTTGAAAAACTGTTTTTT; cdr3_aa: CASNLRAIGGALEKLFF
j_call: TRBJ2-1; clone_size: .; d_call: TRBD2; v_call: TRBV13; cdr3_nt: TGTGCCAGCAGCTCGACCCCGACTAGCGGCCCATACAATGAGCAGTTCTTC; cdr3_aa: CASSSTPTSGPYNEQFF
j_call: TRBJ2-5; clone_size: .; d_call: .; v_call: TRBV11-3; cdr3_nt: TGTGCCAGCAGCCTTTCCGCGACCCAAGAGACCCAGTACTTC; cdr3_aa: CASSLSATQETQYF
j_call: TRBJ2-3; clone_size: .; d_call: .; v_call: TRBV5-1; cdr3_nt: TGCGCCAGCAGCTTGGGCGTTACAGGGATCCCAGATACGCAGTATTTT; cdr3_aa: CASSLGVTGIPDTQYF
j_call: TRBJ1-1; clone_size: once; d_call: .; v_call: TRBV12-5; cdr3_nt: TGTGCTAGTGGTTTTGTGAACACTGAAGCTTTCTTT; cdr3_aa: CASGFVNTEAFF
j_call: TRBJ1-2; clone_size: few; d_call: .; v_call: TRBV7-8; cdr3_nt: TGTGCCAGCAGCTTAGCGCAGGGTACTCCAAATGGCTACACCTTC; cdr3_aa: CASSLAQGTPNGYTF
j_call: TRBJ1-1; clone_size: .; d_call: .; v_call: TRBV21-1; cdr3_nt: TGTGCCAGCAGCGAACGACGGGACAGGGAACCTGAAGCTTTCTTT; cdr3_aa: CASSERRDREPEAFF
j_call: TRBJ2-5; clone_size: .; d_call: .; v_call: TRBV5-1; cdr3_nt: TGCGCCAGCAGCTTGATGACAGGAAAAGAGACCCAGTACTTC; cdr3_aa: CASSLMTGKETQYF
j_call: TRBJ1-4; clone_size: .; d_call: .; v_call: TRBV10-3; cdr3_nt: TGTGCCATCAGTGATGGGCAGGGAAAGGGCGGTGAAAAACTGTTTTTT; cdr3_aa: CAISDGQGKGGEKLFF